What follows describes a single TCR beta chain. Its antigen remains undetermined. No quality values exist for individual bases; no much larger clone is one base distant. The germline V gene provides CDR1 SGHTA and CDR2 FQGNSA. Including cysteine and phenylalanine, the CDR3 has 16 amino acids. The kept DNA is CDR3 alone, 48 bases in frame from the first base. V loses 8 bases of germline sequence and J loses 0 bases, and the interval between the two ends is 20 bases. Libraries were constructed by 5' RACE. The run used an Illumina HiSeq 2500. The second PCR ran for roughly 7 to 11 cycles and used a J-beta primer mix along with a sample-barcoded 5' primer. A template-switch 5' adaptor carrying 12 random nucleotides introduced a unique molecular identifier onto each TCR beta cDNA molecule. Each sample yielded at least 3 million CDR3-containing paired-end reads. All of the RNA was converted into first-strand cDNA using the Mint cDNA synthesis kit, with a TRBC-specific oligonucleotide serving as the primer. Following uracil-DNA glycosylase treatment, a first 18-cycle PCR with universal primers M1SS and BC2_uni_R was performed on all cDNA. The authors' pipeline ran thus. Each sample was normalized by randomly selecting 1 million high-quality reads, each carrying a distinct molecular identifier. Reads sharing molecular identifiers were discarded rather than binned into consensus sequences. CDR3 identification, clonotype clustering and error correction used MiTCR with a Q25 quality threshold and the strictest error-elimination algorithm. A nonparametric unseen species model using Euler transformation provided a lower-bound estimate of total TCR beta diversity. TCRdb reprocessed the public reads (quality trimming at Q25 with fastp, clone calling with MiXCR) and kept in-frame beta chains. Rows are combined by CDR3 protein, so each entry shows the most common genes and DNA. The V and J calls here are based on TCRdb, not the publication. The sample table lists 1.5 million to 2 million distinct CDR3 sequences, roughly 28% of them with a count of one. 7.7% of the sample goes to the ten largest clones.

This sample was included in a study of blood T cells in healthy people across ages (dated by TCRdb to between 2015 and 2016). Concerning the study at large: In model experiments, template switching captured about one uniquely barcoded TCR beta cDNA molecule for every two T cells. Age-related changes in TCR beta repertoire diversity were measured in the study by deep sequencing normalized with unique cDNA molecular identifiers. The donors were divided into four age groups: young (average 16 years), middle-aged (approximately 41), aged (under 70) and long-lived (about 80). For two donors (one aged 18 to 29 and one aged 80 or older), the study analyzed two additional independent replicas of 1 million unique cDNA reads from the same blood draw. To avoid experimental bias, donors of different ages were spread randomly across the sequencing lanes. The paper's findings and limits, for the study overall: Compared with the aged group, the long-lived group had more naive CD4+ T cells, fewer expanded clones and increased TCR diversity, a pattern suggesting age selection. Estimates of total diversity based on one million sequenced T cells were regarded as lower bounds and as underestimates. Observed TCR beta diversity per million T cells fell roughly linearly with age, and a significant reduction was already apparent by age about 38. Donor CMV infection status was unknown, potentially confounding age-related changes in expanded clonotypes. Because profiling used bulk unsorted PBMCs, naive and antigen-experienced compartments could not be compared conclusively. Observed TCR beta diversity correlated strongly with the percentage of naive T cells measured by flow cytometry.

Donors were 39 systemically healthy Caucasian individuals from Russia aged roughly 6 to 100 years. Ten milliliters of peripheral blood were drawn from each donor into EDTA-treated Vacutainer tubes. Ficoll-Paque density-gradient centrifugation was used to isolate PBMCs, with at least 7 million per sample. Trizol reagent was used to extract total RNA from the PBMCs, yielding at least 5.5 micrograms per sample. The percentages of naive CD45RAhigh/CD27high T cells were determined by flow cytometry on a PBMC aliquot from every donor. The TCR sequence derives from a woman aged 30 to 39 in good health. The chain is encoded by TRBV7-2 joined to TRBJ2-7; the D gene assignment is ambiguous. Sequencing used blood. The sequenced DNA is TGTGCCAGCGCGCCGTTCTTGTGGGGAAGCTCCTACGAGCAGTACTTC. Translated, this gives CASAPFLWGSSYEQYF.